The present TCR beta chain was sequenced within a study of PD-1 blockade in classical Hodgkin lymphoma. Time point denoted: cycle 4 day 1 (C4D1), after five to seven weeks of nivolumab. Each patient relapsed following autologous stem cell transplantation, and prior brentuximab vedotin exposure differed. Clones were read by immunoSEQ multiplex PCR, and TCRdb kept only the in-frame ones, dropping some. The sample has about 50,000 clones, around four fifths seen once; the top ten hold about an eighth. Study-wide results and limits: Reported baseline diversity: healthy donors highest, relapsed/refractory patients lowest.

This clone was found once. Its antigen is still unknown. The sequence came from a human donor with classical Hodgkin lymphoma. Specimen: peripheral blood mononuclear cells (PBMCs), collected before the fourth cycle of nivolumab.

CDR3 sequence: CASSSTQVSYNEQFF. The CDR3 coding sequence is TGTGCCAGCAGTTCCACTCAGGTTTCCTACAATGAGCAGTTCTTC. The chain joins TRBV6-5 to TRBJ2-1; D unresolved. Per germline, CDR1 MNHEY and CDR2 SVGAGI. This CDR3 spans 15 amino acids. V was shortened by 4 bases and J by 1 base, with 11 bases between the two germline ends.